This TCR beta chain stems from a study of blood T cell repertoires in COVID-19. Study as a whole: Whether acute or convalescent, the COVID-19 samples came from the United States, Italy and Spain. Sample material is recorded as cDNA or gDNA derived from T cells, B-cell-depleted T cells, or PBMCs.

Per the authors' pipeline: Amplified reference gene primers provided the basis for estimating nucleated cell counts. Generated by immunoSEQ multiplex PCR, the TCRdb table keeps only in-frame clones and is missing some. The DNA gave D and trimming, while V, J and clone size come from that table. Of roughly 64,000 clones listed, 85% to 90% were seen once; the top ten hold roughly 3.2%. This CDR3 has 13 amino acids. V lost 7 bases to trimming and J lost 2 bases, with 11 bases between them. Germline V lookup: CDR1 SNHLY, CDR2 FYNNEI. This sequence was found in a man aged 50-59 years with active COVID-19. The specimen sequenced was peripheral blood. This sequence joins TRBV2 and TRBJ2-5; D remains unclear. The CDR3 here is CASTSHLQETQYF. The CDR3 region has the DNA TGTGCCAGCACATCCCACTTACAAGAGACCCAGTACTTC.